The sequence of this T cell receptor beta chain was determined in a study of blood T cell repertoires in COVID-19. Germline-derived CDR1 and CDR2 are KGHDR and SFDVKD. This CDR3 comprises 15 residues. Germline trimming cut 3 bases from V and 3 bases from J; bases unmatched to any gene: 6. The protocol was immunoSEQ multiplex PCR, while the TCRdb copy is restricted to in-frame clones and leaves out a portion. The sample has some 250,000 clones; approximately 91% are singletons. The clonotype originates from a woman between 35 and 50 years old with acute COVID-19. This chain connects TRBV24-1 to TRBJ2-5; 7 nucleotides line up with TRBD1. Sequencing was done on a sample of PBMCs or T cells enriched from blood (not recorded which). The CDR3 bases are TGTGCCACCAGTGATCCCGGGACAGCTGAAGAGACCCAGTACTTC. Its translation: CATSDPGTAEETQYF.